The 18 T cell receptor beta chains below all came from one sample that was sequenced in a study of blood T cell repertoires in COVID-19. The repertoire was sequenced with immunoSEQ multiplex PCR; TCRdb's copy has only in-frame clones and lacks some. Among over 100,000 clones listed, around 87% were seen once. The sample was peripheral blood. The receptors stem from a man in his fifties or sixties with active or convalescent COVID-19.

This chain joins TRBV6-5 and TRBJ2-5; tentatively, D is TRBD2 (7 bases). Germline V CDR1 and CDR2: MNHEY, SVGAGI. This CDR3 comprises 14 residues. The ends were cut back, 8 bases at V and 5 bases at J, with 18 bases in the middle. DNA of the CDR3: TGTGCCAGCGCCTTGGGGGGGGGCGGGGAGACCCAGTACTTC. Translating gives CASALGGGGETQYF.

V is TRBV5-6 and J is TRBJ1-2, with a possible D match to TRBD1 (6 bases). CDR3 size: 13 residues. V lost 3 bases to trimming and J lost 4 bases, with 10 bases between them. Germline-derived CDR1 and CDR2 are SGHDT and YYEEEE. The CDR3 DNA is TGTGCCAGCAGCTCGGCCAGGGGCTATGGCTACACCTTC. It is translated as CASSSARGYGYTF. Full variable domain (missing parts from reference TRBV5-6 and TRBJ1-2): DAGVTQSPTHLIKTRGQQVTLRCSPKSGHDTVSWYQQALGQGPQFIFQYYEEEERQRGNFPDRFSGHQFPNYSSELNVNALLLGDSALYLCASSSARGYGYTFGSGTRLTVV.

The chain uses TRBV18 and TRBJ2-7; 7 nucleotides align to TRBD1. V lost 3 bases to trimming and J lost 5 bases; unmatched junction nucleotides: 10. Germline CDR1 and CDR2: KGHSH and LQKENI. The CDR3 length is 15 residues. For the CDR3, the DNA is TGTGCCAGCTCACCTGGGGACAGTCTTACAGACGAGCAGTACTTC. Encoded protein: CASSPGDSLTDEQYF.

The rearrangement joins TRBV14 to TRBJ2-5; TRBD1 aligns across 10 bases. This CDR3 has 16 residues. The J segment lost 1 base and the V segment lost 5 bases, leaving 7 bases of the junction unmatched. Germline V gene data show CDR1 as SGHDN and CDR2 as FVKESK. The CDR3 loop is CASSSRDRGFQETQYF. As DNA, the CDR3 is TGTGCCAGCAGCTCCCGGGACAGGGGATTCCAAGAGACCCAGTACTTC.

The chain couples TRBV13 to TRBJ1-6; 7 nucleotides agree with TRBD1. The CDR3 extends over 16 amino acids. Trimming at V came to 3 bases and at J to 1 base, leaving 3 bases not matched to a gene. Looked up from germline, CDR1 is PRHDT and CDR2 is FYEKMQ (reference sequence). The CDR3 DNA sequence: TGTGCCAGCAGCTTGGGCAGGGGGTCCTATAATTCACCCCTCCACTTT. Its protein is CASSLGRGSYNSPLHF.

The V and J genes are TRBV5-1 and TRBJ2-7; TRBD1 aligns across 10 bases. The CDR3 is 15 residues long. Germline V lookup: CDR1 SGHRS, CDR2 YFSETQ. V lost 4 bases and J lost 3; bases outside the gene matches: 7. The CDR3 DNA is TGCGCCAGCAGCCCTGGCGGGACAGGGGTCTACGAGCAGTACTTC. Amino acids: CASSPGGTGVYEQYF.

The chain employs TRBV24-1 and TRBJ1-2; D is uncertain. CDR1 KGHDR and CDR2 SFDVKD come from the germline V gene. Trimming took 3 bases from V and 6 from J, leaving 13 bases between them. This CDR3 spans 14 amino acids. In DNA, the CDR3 is TGTGCCACCAGTGATACCGACAAATCCCATGGCTACACCTTC. It is translated as CATSDTDKSHGYTF.

The chain links TRBV18 to TRBJ2-1, with D unclear. V was pared by 0 bases and J by 10 bases, with 13 bases between. CDR3 length: 14 amino acids. Germline values: CDR1 KGHSH, CDR2 LQKENI. The CDR3 is CASSPPSAPREQFF. In DNA, the CDR3 is TGTGCCAGCTCACCACCAAGTGCTCCACGGGAGCAGTTCTTC.

This clone was picked up one time. Within the sample, other DNA sequences also encode this same CDR3. V is TRBV3-1 (or the pseudogene TRBV3-2) and J is TRBJ1-1; TRBD1 is a possible D gene (6 bases). The length of the CDR3 is 13 residues. CDR1 and CDR2 from the germline V gene are LGHDT and YNNKEL (reference sequence). V lost 5 bases, J lost 11 bases, and 18 bases lay in between. This chain's CDR3 is CASSARYRAGAFF. CDR3 bases: TGTGCCAGCAGCGCAAGGTACAGGGCTGGGGCTTTCTTT.

This rearrangement joins TRBV7-9 to TRBJ1-2; no reliable D call. V was trimmed by 2 bases and J by 6 bases, leaving 16 bases between them. Germline V CDR1 and CDR2: SEHNR, FQNEAQ (reference sequence). This CDR3 spans 15 amino acids. CDR3 loop: CASSLLGDAGDGYTF. The CDR3 DNA follows: TGTGCCAGCAGCTTACTAGGAGACGCCGGAGATGGCTACACCTTC.

This clone was seen a single time. This chain connects TRBV7-2 to TRBJ2-1; 14 nucleotides agree with TRBD2. The germline gives CDR1 SGHTA, CDR2 FQGNSA. Trimming took 5 bases from V and 7 from J; bases not matched to a gene: 7. This CDR3 contains 16 residues. The CDR3 bases are TGTGCCAGCAGCCCCGGGACTAGCGGGGGAAGGAATGAGCAGTTCTTC. Its protein is CASSPGTSGGRNEQFF.

As for this clone: This sample also contains other DNA sequences that code for the same CDR3. The J gene is TRBJ2-6, the V gene TRBV5-1; TRBD1 might be the D (5 bases). V was clipped by 3 bases and J by 0 bases, with 7 bases between them. This CDR3 spans 15 amino acids. Germline V gene data show CDR1 as SGHRS and CDR2 as YFSETQ. For the CDR3, the DNA is TGCGCCAGCAGCTCGACAGTCTCTGGGGCCAACGTCCTGACTTTC. As protein: CASSSTVSGANVLTF.

The chain employs TRBV5-1 and TRBJ1-3; TRBD1 agrees at 8 bases. The germline CDR1 and CDR2 sequences are SGHRS and YFSETQ. J lost 1 base, V lost 2 bases, and 2 bases had no gene match. The length of the CDR3 is 15 residues. The CDR3 protein is CASSLRQGSGNTIYF. The DNA for the CDR3 is TGCGCCAGCAGCTTACGACAGGGGTCTGGAAACACCATATATTTT.

The rearrangement uses TRBV4-3 and TRBJ1-6; the D gene is possibly TRBD1 (5 bases). Germline lookup yields CDR1 LGHNA and CDR2 YSLEER. The CDR3 is 16 residues long. V was shortened by 3 bases and J by 14 bases, with 23 bases between the two germline ends. CDR3 DNA sequence: TGCGCCAGCAGCCAGGGCCCCGGGACTGGTGGGGGGACCCTCCACTTT. Translating it yields CASSQGPGTGGGTLHF.

This rearrangement joins TRBV3-1 (or the pseudogene TRBV3-2) to TRBJ1-1; D uncertain. Germline CDR1 reads LGHDT; CDR2 reads YNNKEL (reference sequence). The germline V and J ends were trimmed by 0 bases and 1 base, with 6 bases remaining between them. The length of the CDR3 is 14 residues. The CDR3 reads CASSQETRNTEAFF. Written as DNA, the CDR3 is TGTGCCAGCAGCCAAGAGACAAGGAACACTGAAGCTTTCTTT.

The V call is TRBV15, the J call TRBJ1-5, with TRBD1 as a possible D gene (5 bases). The CDR3 sequence is 16 residues long. V lost 3 bases and J lost 3, with 15 bases in between. Per germline, CDR1 LNHNV and CDR2 YYDKDF (reference sequence). CDR3 sequence (DNA): TGTGCCACCAGCAGGTCAGGAGGAGGGGACAATCAGCCCCAGCATTTT. This gives the protein CATSRSGGGDNQPQHF.

This clone was counted only a few times. The chain recombines TRBV19 with TRBJ2-3; no clear D. The CDR3 runs 14 residues. Germline CDR1 reads LNHDA; CDR2 reads SQIVND (reference sequence). Trimming took off 5 bases at V and 3 bases at J, with 12 bases between the two ends. In DNA form, the CDR3 reads TGTGCCAGTAGTCCTGGGCCTGGGACAGATACGCAGTATTTT. This translates into CASSPGPGTDTQYF.

About this clone itself: The identical CDR3 is also encoded by other nucleotide sequences in the sample. The chain is built from TRBV12-3 or TRBV12-4 and TRBJ2-5; the D gene is possibly TRBD1 (5 bases). The CDR3 sequence is 12 residues long. The ends were cut back, 5 bases at V and 2 bases at J, with 6 bases in the middle. The CDR3 sequence is CASSRQQETQYF. The DNA of the CDR3 is TGTGCCAGCAGTCGACAGCAAGAGACCCAGTACTTC.